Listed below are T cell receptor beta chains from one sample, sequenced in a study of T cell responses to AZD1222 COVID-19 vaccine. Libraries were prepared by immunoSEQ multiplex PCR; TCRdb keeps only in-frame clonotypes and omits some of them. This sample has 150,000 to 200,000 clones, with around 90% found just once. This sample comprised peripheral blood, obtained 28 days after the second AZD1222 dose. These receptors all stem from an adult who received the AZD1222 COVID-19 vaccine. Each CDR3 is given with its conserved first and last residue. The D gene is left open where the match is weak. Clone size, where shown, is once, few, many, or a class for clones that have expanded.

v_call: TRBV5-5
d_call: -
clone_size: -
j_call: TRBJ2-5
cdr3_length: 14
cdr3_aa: CASSLFRGQETQYF
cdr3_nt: TGTGCCAGCAGCTTGTTCAGGGGACAAGAGACCCAGTACTTC

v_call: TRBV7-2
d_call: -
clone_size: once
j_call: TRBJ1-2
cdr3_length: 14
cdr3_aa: CASSSREANYGYTF
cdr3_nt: TGTGCCAGCAGCTCCAGGGAAGCTAACTATGGCTACACCTTC

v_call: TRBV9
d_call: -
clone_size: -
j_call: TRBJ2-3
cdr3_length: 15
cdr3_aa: CASSVELGSTDTQYF
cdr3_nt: TGTGCCAGCAGCGTAGAGCTGGGTAGCACAGATACGCAGTATTTT

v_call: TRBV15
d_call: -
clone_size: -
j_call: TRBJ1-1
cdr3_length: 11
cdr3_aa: CATSRGAEAFF
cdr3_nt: TGTGCCACCAGCAGGGGGGCTGAAGCTTTCTTT

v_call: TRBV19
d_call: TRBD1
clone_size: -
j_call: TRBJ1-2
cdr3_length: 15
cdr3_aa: CATLNRDRGIGGYTF
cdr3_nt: TGTGCCACCCTCAATAGGGACAGGGGTATCGGTGGCTACACCTTC

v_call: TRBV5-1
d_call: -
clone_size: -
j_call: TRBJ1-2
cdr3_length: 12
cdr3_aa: CASSLDRYGYTF
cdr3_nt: TGCGCCAGCAGCTTGGACAGGTATGGCTACACCTTC

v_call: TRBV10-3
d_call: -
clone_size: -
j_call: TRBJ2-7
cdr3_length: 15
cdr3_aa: CAISESPGRRYEQYF
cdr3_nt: TGTGCCATCAGTGAGTCTCCAGGGAGGCGCTACGAGCAGTACTTC

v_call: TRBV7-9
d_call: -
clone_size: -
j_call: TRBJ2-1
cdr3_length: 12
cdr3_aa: CASSLDLLPQFF
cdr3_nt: TGTGCCAGCAGCTTAGACCTTCTCCCGCAGTTCTTC

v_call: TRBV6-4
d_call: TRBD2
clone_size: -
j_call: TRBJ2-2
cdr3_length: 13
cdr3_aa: CASSGRGAGELFF
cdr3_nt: TGTGCCAGCAGTGGACGGGGGGCCGGGGAGCTGTTTTTT

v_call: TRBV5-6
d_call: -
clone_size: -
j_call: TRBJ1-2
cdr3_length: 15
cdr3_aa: CASSSEMSVPLGYTF
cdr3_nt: TGTGCCAGCAGCTCGGAGATGTCAGTGCCCTTGGGCTACACCTTC

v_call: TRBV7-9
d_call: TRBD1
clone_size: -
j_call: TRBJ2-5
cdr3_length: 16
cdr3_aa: CASSLWTGATQETQYF
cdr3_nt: TGTGCCAGCAGCCTATGGACAGGAGCCACTCAAGAGACCCAGTACTTC

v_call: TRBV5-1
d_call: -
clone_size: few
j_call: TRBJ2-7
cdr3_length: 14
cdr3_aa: CASSSTDHPYEQYF
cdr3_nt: TGCGCCAGCAGCTCGACGGACCATCCCTACGAGCAGTACTTC

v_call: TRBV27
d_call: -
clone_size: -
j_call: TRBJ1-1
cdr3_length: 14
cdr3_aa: CASSFNRANTEAFF
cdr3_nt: TGTGCCAGCAGTTTCAACAGGGCGAACACTGAAGCTTTCTTT

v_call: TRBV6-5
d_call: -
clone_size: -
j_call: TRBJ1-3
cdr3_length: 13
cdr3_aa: CASSDSSRGTIYF
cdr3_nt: TGTGCCAGCAGCGATTCGTCCCGGGGTACCATATATTTT

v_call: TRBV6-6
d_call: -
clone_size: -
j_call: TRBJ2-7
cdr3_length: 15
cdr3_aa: CASSYSQGPVGEQYF
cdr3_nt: TGTGCCAGCAGTTACTCCCAGGGGCCGGTGGGCGAGCAGTACTTC